The clone carrying this T cell receptor beta chain occurred a few times. Its specificity is unknown. PCR employed 60 Vbeta and 13 Jbeta primers. Measured with immunoSEQ multiplex PCR; TCRdb has only the in-frame clones, and not every one. Found here are 85,000 to 130,000 clones, roughly 9.1% of them singletons; the top ten hold under 6%. V gave up 3 bases and J gave up 4 bases, with 15 bases separating them. Germline CDR1 is LNHDA and CDR2 is SQIVND (reference sequence). This CDR3 region has 16 residues. The data were obtained in a study of cytomegalovirus exposure and HLA in healthy donors. Study-wide results and limits: Later work found most CMV-associated TCR beta chains apparently HLA-restricted. A classifier reportedly called cytomegalovirus status with high sensitivity and specificity.

The sequenced material came from PBMCs. The chain couples TRBV19 to TRBJ2-2, with a weak D call TRBD2 (7 bases). The TCR sequence derives from a middle-aged man in good health and CMV-seropositive. CDR3 loop: CASSMGGAFSTGELFF. DNA for the CDR3: TGTGCCAGTAGTATGGGGGGGGCATTTAGCACCGGGGAGCTGTTTTTT.